This T cell receptor (beta chain) was sequenced in a study of cytotoxic CD8 clonotypes in ibrutinib-treated CLL. A word on this clone: Its antigen is as yet unknown.

The intended depth for sequencing was 1 in 200,000 to 1 in 1 million T cells. The table came from immunoSEQ multiplex PCR; TCRdb's copy has only in-frame clones and leaves some out. The repertoire holds around 310,000 clones, about 80% seen once, with 6.5% to 8% in the top ten. Study findings and constraints: Patients had baseline clonality above age-matched healthy donors, and this clonality moved with circulating CD8+ T-cell counts.

This receptor was obtained from a human donor with chronic lymphocytic leukemia. The sample was PBMCs, taken before ibrutinib treatment.

CDR3 amino acids: CASSLVPAGGNEQYF. The CDR3 DNA sequence: TGTGCCAGCAGCTTAGTCCCAGCGGGAGGTAACGAGCAGTACTTC. The chain combines TRBV11-1 with TRBJ2-7, with 9 bases lining up with TRBD2. Germline V lookup: CDR1 SGHAT, CDR2 FQDESV (reference sequence). This CDR3 region has 15 residues. The junction had 6 bases not matched to a gene; V was cut back by 1 base and J by 5 bases. Filled out from reference TRBV11-1 and TRBJ2-7, the complete variable domain reads EAEVAQSPRYKITEKSQAVAFWCDPISGHATLYWYRQILGQGPELLVQFQDESVVDDSQLPKDRFSAERLKGVDSTLKIQPAELGDSAMYLCASSLVPAGGNEQYFGPGTRLTVT.